A single sample is the source of the 30 T cell receptor beta chains below, sequenced in a study of blood T cell repertoires in COVID-19. TCRdb keeps only in-frame clones here, not all; method: immunoSEQ multiplex PCR. The sample holds about 60,000 clones; around 75% are singletons and the top ten take 25%. The sample comprised peripheral blood. These receptor sequences come from a human donor in a cohort sampled during active COVID-19.

This sequence joins TRBV5-1 and TRBJ2-7; 9 bases match TRBD1. The germline V gene encodes CDR1 SGHRS and CDR2 YFSETQ. Trimming cost V 0 bases and J 1 base; bases outside gene matches: 8. The CDR3 contains 17 residues. The CDR3 spells CASSLGGTGFRSYEQYF. The CDR3 bases are TGCGCCAGCAGCTTGGGTGGGACAGGGTTTAGGTCCTACGAGCAGTACTTC.

The CDR3 DNA sequence: TGTGCCAGCAGCCCCGGGACAGGGGAGGTCTACGAGCAGTACTTC. Amino acids: CASSPGTGEVYEQYF. This chain links TRBV3-1 (or the pseudogene TRBV3-2) with TRBJ2-7, with 10 nucleotides matching TRBD1. Germline V CDR1 and CDR2: LGHDT, YNNKEL (reference sequence). This CDR3 is 15 amino acids long. V shed 4 bases, J shed 3 bases, and the junction held 6 bases outside the gene matches.

V is TRBV5-5 and J is TRBJ2-3, with TRBD1 matching over 11 bases. Trimming removed 4 bases from V and 6 bases from J; junction bases left unmatched: 10. The germline CDR1 and CDR2 sequences are SGHKS and YYEKEE (reference sequence). CDR3 size: 16 residues. Here the CDR3 reads CASSTFGQGASDTQYF. Here the CDR3 DNA reads TGTGCCAGCAGCACCTTCGGACAGGGGGCGTCGGATACGCAGTATTTT. Together with reference TRBV5-5 and TRBJ2-3, the CDR3 gives the full variable domain: DAGVTQSPTHLIKTRGQQVTLRCSPISGHKSVSWYQQVLGQGPQFIFQYYEKEERGRGNFPDRFSARQFPNYSSELNVNALLLGDSALYLCASSTFGQGASDTQYFGPGTRLTVL.

V is TRBV18 and J is TRBJ2-1, with 7 bases aligning to TRBD2. The germline CDR1 and CDR2 sequences are KGHSH and LQKENI. This CDR3 region has 15 residues. The trim removed 5 bases at V and 3 bases at J, leaving 7 bases unmatched. CDR3 residues: CASSAGTTHYNEQFF. CDR3 sequence (DNA): TGTGCCAGCTCAGCCGGGACTACACACTACAATGAGCAGTTCTTC.

The chain recombines TRBV2 with TRBJ2-2; tentative D call: TRBD2 (5 bases). V was shortened by 4 bases and J by 6 bases, with 12 bases between the two germline ends. Germline CDR1 and CDR2: SNHLY and FYNNEI. CDR3 length: 14 residues. CDR3 sequence: CASSGVKGAGELFF. CDR3 bases: TGTGCCAGCAGTGGGGTAAAGGGAGCCGGGGAGCTGTTTTTT. Drawing the rest from reference TRBV2 and TRBJ2-2, the complete variable domain is EPEVTQTPSHQVTQMGQEVILRCVPISNHLYFYWYRQILGQKVEFLVSFYNNEISEKSEIFDDQFSVERPDGSNFTLKIRSTKLEDSAMYFCASSGVKGAGELFFGEGSRLTVL.

This chain connects TRBV7-2 to TRBJ1-2; TRBD1 aligns across 12 bases. From germline, CDR1 is SGHTA and CDR2 FQGNSA. Trimming at V came to 5 bases and at J to 4 bases, leaving 5 bases not matched to a gene. The CDR3 spans 15 residues. In DNA form, the CDR3 reads TGTGCCAGCAGCCCGGGACAGGGGGCTTTCTATGGCTACACCTTC. Amino acids: CASSPGQGAFYGYTF.

The chain has TRBV3-1 (or the pseudogene TRBV3-2) and TRBJ2-1, with 7 bases lining up with TRBD2. The CDR3 has 16 amino acids. The germline CDR1 and CDR2 sequences are LGHDT and YNNKEL (reference sequence). Unmatched junction bases numbered 9, after V lost 1 base and J lost 6 bases. CDR3 nucleotides: TGTGCCAGCAGCCAAGTCGGGGGAGGGAGATCCAATGAGCAGTTCTTC. Protein sequence: CASSQVGGGRSNEQFF.

The rearrangement links TRBV7-2 to TRBJ1-2; D is ambiguous. Germline CDR1 and CDR2: SGHTA and FQGNSA. V lost 0 bases and J 4 bases, leaving 9 bases between the germline ends. The CDR3 is 14 residues long. As DNA, the CDR3 is TGTGCCAGCAGCTTAGCCCGGGAAGTCTATGGCTACACCTTC. This gives the protein CASSLAREVYGYTF.

V gene TRBV7-3 combines with J gene TRBJ2-5; TRBD2 agrees at 7 bases. The V gene's germline CDR1 is SGHTA and CDR2 FQGTGA. The CDR3 contains 14 residues. Germline trimming cut 2 bases from V and 5 bases from J; bases unmatched to any gene: 5. The CDR3 region is CASSLAGAGETQYF. The CDR3 DNA is TGTGCCAGCAGCTTAGCGGGAGCGGGGGAGACCCAGTACTTC.

V and J are TRBV28 and TRBJ2-1, with 7 bases aligning to TRBD1. With 8 bases clipped from V and 2 bases from J, the junction kept 12 bases outside the gene matches. Per germline, CDR1 MDHEN and CDR2 SYDVKM. This CDR3 spans 16 amino acids. The CDR3 nucleotides read TGTGCCAGCGGTCCATACGGGACAGAGCCCTACAATGAGCAGTTCTTC. This encodes CASGPYGTEPYNEQFF. Full variable domain (remainder filled in from reference TRBV28 and TRBJ2-1): DVKVTQSSRYLVKRTGEKVFLECVQDMDHENMFWYRQDPGLGLRLIYFSYDVKMKEKGDIPEGYSVSREKKERFSLILESASTNQTSMYLCASGPYGTEPYNEQFFGPGTRLTVL.

The chain links TRBV14 to TRBJ1-1; no clear D gene. Germline CDR1 is SGHDN and CDR2 is FVKESK. The CDR3 sequence is 14 residues long. V gave up 2 bases and J gave up 3 bases, with 10 bases separating them. The CDR3 loop reads CASSQLQAYTEAFF. The DNA for the CDR3 is TGTGCCAGCAGCCAACTCCAAGCTTACACTGAAGCTTTCTTT. The variable domain in full, with the rest retrieved from reference TRBV14 and TRBJ1-1, is EAGVTQFPSHSVIEKGQTVTLRCDPISGHDNLYWYRRVMGKEIKFLLHFVKESKQDESGMPNNRFLAERTGGTYSTLKVQPAELEDSGVYFCASSQLQAYTEAFFGQGTRLTVV.

The rearrangement uses TRBV4-2 and TRBJ1-1, with TRBD1 matching 8 bases. With V trimmed by 1 base and J by 6 bases, 1 base remained unmatched. The CDR3 runs to 13 residues. Looked up from germline, CDR1 is LGHNA and CDR2 is YNFKEQ. CDR3 amino acids: CASSQGRGPEAFF. CDR3 DNA sequence: TGTGCCAGCAGCCAAGGCAGGGGGCCTGAAGCTTTCTTT.

This clone was seen repeatedly, ten times or more. CDR3 in amino acids: CASSPPSAAGGPLKQYF. DNA of the CDR3: TGTGCCAGCTCACCACCCTCTGCTGCGGGAGGGCCCCTGAAGCAGTACTTC. The V and J genes are TRBV18 and TRBJ2-7; TRBD2 agrees at 9 bases. CDR3 length equals 17 residues. J lost 8 bases, V lost 0 bases, and 14 bases had no gene match. CDR1 is KGHSH, CDR2 LQKENI, per germline. Using reference TRBV18 and TRBJ2-7 for the parts outside the CDR3, the full variable domain is NAGVMQNPRHLVRRRGQEARLRCSPMKGHSHVYWYRQLPEEGLKFMVYLQKENIIDESGMPKERFSAEFPKEGPSILRIQQVVRGDSAAYFCASSPPSAAGGPLKQYFGPGTRLTVT.

The gene calls are TRBV7-2 and TRBJ2-7; possibly TRBD2 for D (6 bases). CDR1 and CDR2 from the germline V gene are SGHTA and FQGNSA. This CDR3 has 16 amino acids. V lost 4 bases, J lost 5 bases, and 21 bases lay in between. CDR3: CASSSFRREKGHEQYF. CDR3 DNA sequence: TGTGCCAGCAGCTCTTTTCGGAGGGAAAAAGGCCACGAGCAGTACTTC.

This chain connects TRBV5-1 to TRBJ2-3; 8 positions agree with TRBD2. Germline CDR1 SGHRS, CDR2 YFSETQ. Trimming removed 4 bases from V and 10 bases from J; junction bases left unmatched: 14. This CDR3 comprises 15 residues. The CDR3 region is CASSTGAGEDGSQYF. The CDR3 DNA reads TGCGCCAGCAGCACGGGAGCGGGAGAGGACGGATCGCAGTATTTT.

V and J are TRBV9 and TRBJ1-5; unclear D gene. The CDR3 has 13 residues. With 2 bases removed from V and 1 base from J, the gap between germline ends came to 4 bases. Germline values: CDR1 SGDLS, CDR2 YYNGEE. CDR3 sequence (DNA): TGTGCCAGCAGCGTTGGCAGCAATCAGCCCCAGCATTTT. Amino acids: CASSVGSNQPQHF.

This clone appeared once. The chain recombines TRBV10-2 with TRBJ2-5; TRBD1 aligns across 7 bases. There are 14 residues in the CDR3. The J segment lost 5 bases and the V segment lost 4 bases, leaving 7 bases of the junction unmatched. Germline loops: CDR1 WSHSY, CDR2 SAAADI. The CDR3 coding sequence is TGCGCCAGCAGTGGACAGGGCTGGGGGGAGACCCAGTACTTC. It is translated as CASSGQGWGETQYF.

The rearrangement links TRBV19 to TRBJ2-1, with 9 bases matching TRBD1. Germline CDR1 reads LNHDA; CDR2 reads SQIVND (reference sequence). V dropped 7 bases and J dropped 7; count of bases not matched to a gene: 14. This CDR3 has 16 residues. CDR3 sequence reads: CASNKGGQGILNEQFF. The DNA for the CDR3 is TGTGCCAGTAATAAGGGAGGACAGGGGATTTTAAATGAGCAGTTCTTC.

The chain couples TRBV28 to TRBJ2-7, with a possible D match to TRBD1 (5 bases). Deletions cut 7 bases from V and 2 bases from J, with 15 bases between. CDR1 is MDHEN and CDR2 is SYDVKM in the germline V gene. This CDR3 has 14 residues. The CDR3 reads CASNLDTRPYEQYF. The DNA of the CDR3 is TGTGCCAGCAACTTGGACACCCGACCCTACGAGCAGTACTTC.

This rearrangement joins TRBV15 to TRBJ2-7, with D tentatively TRBD1 (6 bases). The germline V gene has CDR1 LNHNV and CDR2 YYDKDF (reference sequence). The CDR3 runs to 15 residues. V lost 1 base and J 2 bases, leaving 12 bases between the germline ends. The CDR3, as DNA: TGTGCCACCAGCAGAGCACAGGGTGGGACCTACGAGCAGTACTTC. Translated, it gives CATSRAQGGTYEQYF.

The chain couples TRBV30 to TRBJ2-1; D remains ambiguous. V gave up 3 bases and J gave up 0 bases, with 9 bases separating them. The CDR3 is 14 residues long. The germline V gene encodes CDR1 GTSNPN and CDR2 SVGIG (reference sequence). The CDR3 coding sequence is TGTGCCTGGAGACTTAAGAGCTCCTACAATGAGCAGTTCTTC. Translating it yields CAWRLKSSYNEQFF.

The rearrangement joins TRBV10-3 to TRBJ2-3; possibly TRBD1 for D (7 bases). The CDR3 is made up of 12 amino acids. Germline loops: CDR1 ENHRY, CDR2 SYGVKD. V lost 10 bases and J lost 3, with 11 bases in between. This CDR3 reads CATGGQTDTQYF. For the CDR3, the DNA is TGTGCCACCGGGGGACAGACAGATACGCAGTATTTT.

The V gene is TRBV15, the J gene TRBJ2-6, with 8 bases matching TRBD1. This CDR3 comprises 18 residues. Germline V lookup: CDR1 LNHNV, CDR2 YYDKDF (reference sequence). Unmatched junction bases numbered 6, after V lost 0 bases and J lost 2 bases. For the CDR3, the DNA is TGTGCCACCAGCAGAGATAGACAGGGGCTGCCTGGGGCCAACGTCCTGACTTTC. Protein sequence: CATSRDRQGLPGANVLTF.

V usage is TRBV28 and J usage is TRBJ2-3, with D possibly TRBD2 on 7 matching bases. This CDR3 comprises 14 residues. Trimming took 8 bases from V and 3 from J, leaving 15 bases between them. The germline CDR1 and CDR2 sequences are MDHEN and SYDVKM. CDR3 region: CASQTGRETDTQYF. The CDR3 DNA is TGTGCCAGCCAAACAGGGAGGGAAACAGATACGCAGTATTTT.

This clone was observed a single time. V and J are TRBV5-6 and TRBJ1-1; D gene uncertain. The germline CDR1 and CDR2 sequences are SGHDT and YYEEEE. The CDR3 is 16 residues long. Deletions cut 3 bases from V and 3 bases from J, with 18 bases between. CDR3 sequence reads: CASSWSPSTRDTEAFF. The DNA of the CDR3 is TGTGCCAGCAGCTGGTCTCCGTCAACCCGGGACACTGAAGCTTTCTTT.

V usage is TRBV5-1 and J usage is TRBJ2-5; 10 bases are a match to TRBD2. After removal of 4 bases from V and 7 bases from J, the junction contained 13 bases not matched to a gene. CDR1 SGHRS and CDR2 YFSETQ come from the germline V gene. The CDR3 is 16 residues long. CDR3 DNA: TGCGCCAGCAGCCAAGGGACTAGCGCGGTCCTCGGGACCCAGTACTTC. Protein product: CASSQGTSAVLGTQYF. Drawing the rest from reference TRBV5-1 and TRBJ2-5, the complete variable domain is KAGVTQTPRYLIKTRGQQVTLSCSPISGHRSVSWYQQTPGQGLQFLFEYFSETQRNKGNFPGRFSGRQFSNSRSEMNVSTLELGDSALYLCASSQGTSAVLGTQYFGPGTRLLVL.

The sample holds one count of this clone. V and J are TRBV28 and TRBJ2-7, with D uncertain. CDR1 and CDR2 from the germline V gene are MDHEN and SYDVKM. Trimming removed 2 bases from V and 4 bases from J, with 3 bases in between. The CDR3 runs 11 residues. CDR3: CASSLVYEQYF. The CDR3 DNA reads as TGTGCCAGCAGTTTAGTATACGAGCAGTACTTC. The full variable domain, with the rest looked up from reference TRBV28 and TRBJ2-7, is DVKVTQSSRYLVKRTGEKVFLECVQDMDHENMFWYRQDPGLGLRLIYFSYDVKMKEKGDIPEGYSVSREKKERFSLILESASTNQTSMYLCASSLVYEQYFGPGTRLTVT.

The chain uses TRBV11-3 and TRBJ1-2, with D uncertain. Trimming cost V 4 bases and J 8 bases, with 11 bases left between them. The CDR3 has 12 amino acids. Looked up from germline, CDR1 is SGHNT and CDR2 is YENEEA. The CDR3 nucleotides read TGTGCCAGCAGCTGGAGGGAGAGGGGCTACACCTTC. This sequence encodes CASSWRERGYTF.

This chain connects TRBV7-2 to TRBJ2-2; 8 bases are shared with TRBD2. The CDR3 totals 15 residues. V lost 5 bases to trimming and J lost 8 bases; unmatched junction nucleotides: 10. Germline CDR1 and CDR2: SGHTA and FQGNSA. The CDR3 loop is CASSVVGGGLGELFF. CDR3 sequence (DNA): TGTGCCAGCAGCGTCGTCGGCGGGGGGCTTGGGGAGCTGTTTTTT.

This rearrangement joins TRBV10-3 to TRBJ2-3; possibly TRBD1 for D (5 bases). Trimming pared 10 bases from V and 8 bases from J, leaving 22 bases between. CDR1 and CDR2 (germline): ENHRY, SYGVKD. The CDR3 is 14 amino acids. The CDR3 loop is CATCQQDARGTQYF. CDR3 in DNA: TGTGCCACCTGTCAACAGGACGCCAGAGGTACGCAGTATTTT.